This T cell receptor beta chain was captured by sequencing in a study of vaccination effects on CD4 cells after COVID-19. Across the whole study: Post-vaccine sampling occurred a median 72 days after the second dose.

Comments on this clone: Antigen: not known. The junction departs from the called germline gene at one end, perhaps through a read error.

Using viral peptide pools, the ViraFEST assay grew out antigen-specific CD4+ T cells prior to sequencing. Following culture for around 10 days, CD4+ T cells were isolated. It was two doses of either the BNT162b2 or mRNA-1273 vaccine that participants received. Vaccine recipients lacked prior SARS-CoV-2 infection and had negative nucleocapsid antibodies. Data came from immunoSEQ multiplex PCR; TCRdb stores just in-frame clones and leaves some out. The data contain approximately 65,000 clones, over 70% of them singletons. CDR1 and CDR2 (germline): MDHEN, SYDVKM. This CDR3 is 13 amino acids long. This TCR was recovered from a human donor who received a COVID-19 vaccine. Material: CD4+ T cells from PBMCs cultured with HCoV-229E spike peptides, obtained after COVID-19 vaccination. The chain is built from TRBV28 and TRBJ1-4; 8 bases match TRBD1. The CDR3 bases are TGTGCCAGCGTGGGCCCAGGGGGCAGTTTAGGAATTTTT. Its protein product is CASVGPGGSLGIF. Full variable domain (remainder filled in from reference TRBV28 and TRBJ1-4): DVKVTQSSRYLVKRTGEKVFLECVQDMDHENMFWYRQDPGLGLRLIYFSYDVKMKEKGDIPEGYSVSREKKERFSLILESASTNQTSMYLCASVGPGGSLGIFGSGTQLSVL.